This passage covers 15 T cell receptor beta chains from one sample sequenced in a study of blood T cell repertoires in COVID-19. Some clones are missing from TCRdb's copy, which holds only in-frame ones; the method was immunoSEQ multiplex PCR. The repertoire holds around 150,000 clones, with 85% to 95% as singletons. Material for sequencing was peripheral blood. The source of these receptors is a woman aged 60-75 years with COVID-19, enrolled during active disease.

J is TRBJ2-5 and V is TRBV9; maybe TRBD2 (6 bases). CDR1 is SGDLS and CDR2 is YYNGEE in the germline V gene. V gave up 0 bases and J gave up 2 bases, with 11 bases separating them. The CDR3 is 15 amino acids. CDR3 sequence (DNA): TGTGCCAGCAGCGTAGGATGGGGGACTCAAGAGACCCAGTACTTC. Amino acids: CASSVGWGTQETQYF. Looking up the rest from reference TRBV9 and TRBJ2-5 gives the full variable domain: DSGVTQTPKHLITATGQRVTLRCSPRSGDLSVYWYQQSLDQGLQFLIQYYNGEERAKGNILERFSAQQFPDLHSELNLSSLELGDSALYFCASSVGWGTQETQYFGPGTRLLVL.

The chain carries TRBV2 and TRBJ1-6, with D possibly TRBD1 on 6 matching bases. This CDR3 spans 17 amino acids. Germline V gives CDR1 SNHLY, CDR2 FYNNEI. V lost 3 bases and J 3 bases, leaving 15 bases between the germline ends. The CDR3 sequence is CASSERGQRNYNSPLHF. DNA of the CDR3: TGTGCCAGCAGTGAGCGCGGACAGCGGAACTATAATTCACCCCTCCACTTT.

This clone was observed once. CDR3 in DNA: TGTGCCAGCAGTGAGGAGATTCAAGAGACCCAGTACTTC. Its translation: CASSEEIQETQYF. This rearrangement joins TRBV2 to TRBJ2-5; D unclear. The CDR3 is 13 amino acids. The ends were cut back, 3 bases at V and 2 bases at J, with 7 bases in the middle. Germline assignment: CDR1 SNHLY and CDR2 FYNNEI.

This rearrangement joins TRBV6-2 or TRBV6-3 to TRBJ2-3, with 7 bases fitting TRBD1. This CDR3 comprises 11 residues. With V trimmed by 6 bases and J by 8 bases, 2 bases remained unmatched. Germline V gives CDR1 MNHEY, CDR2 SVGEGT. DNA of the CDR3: TGTGCCAGCAGCCCAGGGGGTACGCAGTATTTT. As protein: CASSPGGTQYF.

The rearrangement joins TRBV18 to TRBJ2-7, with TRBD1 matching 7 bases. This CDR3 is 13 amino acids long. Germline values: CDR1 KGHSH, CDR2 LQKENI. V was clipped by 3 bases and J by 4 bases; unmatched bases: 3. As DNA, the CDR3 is TGTGCCAGCTCACCCGGGACAGAGTACGAGCAGTACTTC. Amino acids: CASSPGTEYEQYF.

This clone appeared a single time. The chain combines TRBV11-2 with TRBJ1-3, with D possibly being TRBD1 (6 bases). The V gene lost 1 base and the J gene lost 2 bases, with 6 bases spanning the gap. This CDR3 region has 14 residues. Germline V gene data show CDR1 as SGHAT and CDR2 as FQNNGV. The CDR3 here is CASSLAGAGNTIYF. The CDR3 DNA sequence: TGTGCCAGCAGCTTAGCAGGGGCTGGAAACACCATATATTTT.

DNA of the CDR3: TGTGCCAGCAGCTTAAGCAGGAACTATGGCTACACCTTC. Amino acid sequence: CASSLSRNYGYTF. The chain couples TRBV7-9 to TRBJ1-2; D gene uncertain. The CDR3 sequence is 13 residues long. The V end was cut by 2 bases, the J end by 2 bases, with 6 bases between. In germline, CDR1 is SEHNR, CDR2 FQNEAQ (reference sequence).

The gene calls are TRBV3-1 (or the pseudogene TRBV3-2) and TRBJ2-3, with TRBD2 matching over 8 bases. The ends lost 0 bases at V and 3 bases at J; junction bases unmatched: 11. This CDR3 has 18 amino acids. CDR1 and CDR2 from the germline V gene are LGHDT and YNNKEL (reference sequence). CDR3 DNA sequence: TGTGCCAGCAGCCAAGATCGGGCCGGGGGGGCGATAACAGATACGCAGTATTTT. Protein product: CASSQDRAGGAITDTQYF.

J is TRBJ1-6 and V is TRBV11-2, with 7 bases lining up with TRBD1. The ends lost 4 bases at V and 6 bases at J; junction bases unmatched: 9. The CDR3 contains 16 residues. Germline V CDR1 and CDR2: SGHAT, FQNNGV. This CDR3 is CASSSLPGQSNSPLHF. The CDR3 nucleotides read TGTGCCAGCAGCTCACTACCGGGACAGTCTAATTCACCCCTCCACTTT. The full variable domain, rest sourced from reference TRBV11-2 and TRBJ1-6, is EAGVAQSPRYKIIEKRQSVAFWCNPISGHATLYWYQQILGQGPKLLIQFQNNGVVDDSQLPKDRFSAERLKGVDSTLKIQPAKLEDSAVYLCASSSLPGQSNSPLHFGNGTRLTVT.

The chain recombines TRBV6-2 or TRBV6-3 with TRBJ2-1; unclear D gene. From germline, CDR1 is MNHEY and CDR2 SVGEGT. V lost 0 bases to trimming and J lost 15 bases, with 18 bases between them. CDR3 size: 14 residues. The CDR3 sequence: CASSYSVVGSHSFF. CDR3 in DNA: TGTGCCAGCAGTTACTCTGTCGTGGGTAGCCATTCGTTCTTC.

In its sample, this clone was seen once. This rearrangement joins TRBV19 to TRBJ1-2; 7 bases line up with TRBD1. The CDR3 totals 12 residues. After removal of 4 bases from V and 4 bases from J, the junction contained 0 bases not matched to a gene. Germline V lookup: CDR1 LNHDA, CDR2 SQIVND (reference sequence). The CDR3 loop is CASSTGGYGYTF. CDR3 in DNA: TGTGCCAGTAGTACAGGGGGCTATGGCTACACCTTC.

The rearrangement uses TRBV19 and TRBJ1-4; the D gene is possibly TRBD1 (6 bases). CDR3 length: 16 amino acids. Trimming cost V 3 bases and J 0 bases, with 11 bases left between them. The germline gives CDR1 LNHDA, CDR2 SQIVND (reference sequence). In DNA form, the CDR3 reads TGTGCCAGTAGTATTAGACAGGTTGCAACTAATGAAAAACTGTTTTTT. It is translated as CASSIRQVATNEKLFF.

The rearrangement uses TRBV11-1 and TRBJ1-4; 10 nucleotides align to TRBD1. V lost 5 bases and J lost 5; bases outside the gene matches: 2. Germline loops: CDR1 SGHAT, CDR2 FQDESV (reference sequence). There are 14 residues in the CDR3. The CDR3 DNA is TGTGCCAGCAGCCTGGACAGGGGGAATGAAAAACTGTTTTTT. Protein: CASSLDRGNEKLFF.

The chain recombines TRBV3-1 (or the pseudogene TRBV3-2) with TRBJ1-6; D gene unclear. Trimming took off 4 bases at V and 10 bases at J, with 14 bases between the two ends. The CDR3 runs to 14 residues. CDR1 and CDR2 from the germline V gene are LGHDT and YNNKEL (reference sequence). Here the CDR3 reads CASSPGIAESPLHF. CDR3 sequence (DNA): TGTGCCAGCAGCCCCGGTATCGCTGAATCACCCCTCCACTTT.

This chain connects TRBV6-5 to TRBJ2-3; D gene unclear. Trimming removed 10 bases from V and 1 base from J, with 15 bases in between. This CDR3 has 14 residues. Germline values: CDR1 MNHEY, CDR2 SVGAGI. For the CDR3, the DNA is TGTGCCACCCAGGTGGGCACACGCACAGATACGCAGTATTTT. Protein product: CATQVGTRTDTQYF.